The clone carrying this T cell receptor beta chain was counted many times. This specimen belongs to a study of blood T cell repertoires in COVID-19. The wider study: Some COVID-19 samples were acute and others convalescent; all came from the United States, Italy and Spain. The analysed material was cDNA or gDNA that came from T cells, B-cell-depleted T cells, or PBMCs.

Under the authors' procedure: Cell counts per sample came from amplifying reference gene primers. Generated by immunoSEQ multiplex PCR, the TCRdb table keeps only in-frame clones and is missing some. That table gives V, J and clone size, and the DNA gave D and trimming. In the table there are roughly 340,000 clones, about 93% of which are singletons. The CDR3 has 14 residues. Trimming took 8 bases from V and 6 from J, leaving 16 bases between them. CDR1 LNHDA and CDR2 SQIVND come from the germline V gene (reference sequence). The TCR sequence derives from a woman aged 18-35 years who had recovered from COVID-19. The V gene is TRBV19, the J gene TRBJ1-4; unclear D gene. The source material was peripheral blood. DNA of the CDR3: TGTGCCAGTCGCCGGCGGGCCGGGGATGAAAAACTGTTTTTT. This codes for CASRRRAGDEKLFF. Complete variable domain (other parts from reference TRBV19 and TRBJ1-4): DGGITQSPKYLFRKEGQNVTLSCEQNLNHDAMYWYRQDPGQGLRLIYYSQIVNDFQKGDIAEGYSVSREKKESFPLTVTSAQKNPTAFYLCASRRRAGDEKLFFGSGTQLSVL.